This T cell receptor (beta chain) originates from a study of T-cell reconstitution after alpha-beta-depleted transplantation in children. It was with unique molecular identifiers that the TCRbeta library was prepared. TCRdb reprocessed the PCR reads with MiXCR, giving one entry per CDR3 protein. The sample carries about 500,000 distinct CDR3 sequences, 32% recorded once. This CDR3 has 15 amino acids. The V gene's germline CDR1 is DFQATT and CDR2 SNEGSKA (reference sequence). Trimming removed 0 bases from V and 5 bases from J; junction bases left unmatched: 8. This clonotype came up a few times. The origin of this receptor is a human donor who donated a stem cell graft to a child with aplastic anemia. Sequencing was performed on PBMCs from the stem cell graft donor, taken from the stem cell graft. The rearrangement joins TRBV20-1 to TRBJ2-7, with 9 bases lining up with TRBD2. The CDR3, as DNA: TGCAGTGCTAGAGATGGCGGGAGGGGTAAGCACGAGCAGTACTTC. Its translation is CSARDGGRGKHEQYF.